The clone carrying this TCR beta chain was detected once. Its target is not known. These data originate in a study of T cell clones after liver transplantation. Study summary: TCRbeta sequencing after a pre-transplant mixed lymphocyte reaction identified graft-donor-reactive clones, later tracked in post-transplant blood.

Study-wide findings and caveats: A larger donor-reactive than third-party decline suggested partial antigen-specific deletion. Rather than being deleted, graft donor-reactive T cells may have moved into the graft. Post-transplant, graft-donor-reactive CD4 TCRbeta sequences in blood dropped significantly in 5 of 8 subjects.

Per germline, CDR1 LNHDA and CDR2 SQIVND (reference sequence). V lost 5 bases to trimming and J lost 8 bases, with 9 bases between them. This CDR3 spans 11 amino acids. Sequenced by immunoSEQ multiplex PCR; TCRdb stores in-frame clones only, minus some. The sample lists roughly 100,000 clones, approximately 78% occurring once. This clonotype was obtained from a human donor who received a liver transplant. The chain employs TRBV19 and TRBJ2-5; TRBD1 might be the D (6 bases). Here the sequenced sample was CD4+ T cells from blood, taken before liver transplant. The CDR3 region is CASSWGPTQYF. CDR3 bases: TGTGCCAGTAGTTGGGGGCCCACCCAGTACTTC.